This TCR beta chain came from a study of molecular identifiers for immune sequencing clone quantification. Study-wide results and limits: Clones above 20 RNA copies contained over 98% of effector molecules and under 1% of naive molecules.

This clonotype was counted a few times. The antigen remains unidentified. Using 10%, 30% or 50% RNA, naive CD8 libraries were derived from around 20,000 to 1,000,000 sorted cells. Sorting defined naive CD8 T cells as CD8+CD4-CCR7+CD45RA+. V was cut by 0 bases and J by 2 bases, with 9 bases left in between. CDR1 SGDLS and CDR2 YYNGEE come from the germline V gene. The CDR3 covers 15 residues. Methods described previously were used for bulk TCR libraries, and listed TCR primers were applied. TCRdb analysed the PCR reads with MiXCR anew, one entry per CDR3 protein. The table records over 550,000 distinct CDR3 sequences, around 25% of them present only once.

The TCR originated in a human donor in good health. Some libraries in this study had Jurkat cell RNA spiked in. Sequencing used naive CD8+ T cells from blood, with Jurkat cell RNA spiked in. The subset here: FACS-sorted CD8+CD4-CCR7+CD45RA+ naive T cells. The rearrangement uses TRBV9 and TRBJ1-5, with D possibly being TRBD1 (5 bases). As DNA, the CDR3 is TGTGCCAGCAGCGTAGGCGGGGGTGGCAATCAGCCCCAGCATTTT. This codes for CASSVGGGGNQPQHF.